This TCR beta chain was recovered during a study of sequential checkpoint blockade in melanoma (dated by TCRdb to the late 2010s). About the study as a whole: Using 1:1 randomization, the trial assigned patients either to first-line nivolumab followed by ipilimumab (arm A) or to ipilimumab followed by nivolumab (arm B). Both trial sequences were followed by maintenance nivolumab. DNA from over 75 pretreatment melanoma tumor samples was subjected to TCRbeta immunosequencing. For approximately 23 patients, matched tumor biopsies were taken both before treatment and at week 13, after single-agent nivolumab (arm A) or ipilimumab (arm B). Approximately 79% of the matched pre- and post-treatment tumor biopsy pairs came from the same lesion. The investigation overall reported the following: Within-arm analyses of tumor T-cell fraction were limited by small sample sizes and reduced statistical power. The model for predicting response that combines TCR metrics with mutation burden needs to be validated in larger, independent patient cohorts. Patients with increases in tumor T-cell fraction and clonality by week 13 were approximately 30 times more likely to achieve clinical benefit. Tumor T-cell fraction and clonality correlated with PD-L1 staining and CD8+ T-cell counts but not with mutational load. In the nivolumab-first arm (arm A), an association was found between pretreatment tumor TIL clonality and response (P = .04).

This clone turned up a few times. Its antigen remains undetermined. No much larger clone is present one base from it, and per-base qualities are unavailable. Explained via the paper, the treatment or condition label denotes: randomized to nivolumab then ipilimumab (arm A) or the reverse (arm B). Prior DNA-damaging chemotherapy had not been received by any trial patient. CheckMate 064, a randomized, open-label phase II trial of sequential checkpoint blockade, was the source of the samples, all of which came from patients with melanoma. Genomic DNA from formalin-fixed paraffin-embedded (FFPE) tissue samples served as the input for tumor TCR sequencing. Trimming at the junction amounts to 0 bases on V and 3 bases on J, and the germline ends lie 12 bases apart. The CDR3 runs 15 amino acids, cysteine and phenylalanine included. Of all the DNA, just the CDR3 is kept, 45 bases in frame from base 1. From a lookup of the germline V gene, CDR1 and CDR2 are SGDLS and YYNGEE.

TCRbeta CDR3 regions were immunosequenced from genomic DNA with the immunoSEQ Assay. Before high-throughput sequencing, genomic DNA was amplified using bias-controlled multiplex PCR. Concerning the study's data processing: To quantify the absolute abundance of each unique TCRbeta CDR3 region, the sequences were collapsed and filtered. Clonality, defined as 1 minus Pielou's evenness, was calculated using only productive rearrangements. Tumor T-cell fraction was calculated by normalizing TCRbeta template counts to the amount of usable DNA, which was estimated from several housekeeping genes. Clones with significantly greater frequencies in on-treatment versus baseline samples were identified using a previously published method. TCRdb holds this immuneACCESS table with in-frame rearrangements only. Some clones are missing; in checked studies, unresolved V genes explain under half, and the rest has no known cause. V and J calls and clone size are as listed in that table; D and trimming were resolved from the DNA. The sample yields almost 9,500 clones; about 26% were counted once. Of the sample, 20% falls within the top ten clones.

The receptor was derived from a human donor with melanoma. Here the chain combines TRBV9 and TRBJ1-2; the D gene cannot be resolved reliably. Specimen: tumor tissue (inferred from file names), collected from a patient given nivolumab and ipilimumab in sequence. CDR3 reads: CASSVAQTYDYGYTF. The nucleotide sequence is given as TGTGCCAGCAGCGTAGCCCAGACCTATGACTATGGCTACACCTTC.